Below are 26 T cell receptor beta chains sequenced from a single sample in a study of radiation and T cells in renal cell carcinoma. Time point given: baseline pretreatment blood. Regarding treatment: 15 Gy SBRT to primary tumor, nephrectomy 4 weeks later. TCRdb's copy holds only in-frame clones and misses some; the assay was immunoSEQ multiplex PCR. The sample lists about 59,000 clones; 65% to 80% were seen once. Source: blood, taken from a patient whose treatment included radiotherapy and nephrectomy. The receptors originated from a man between 60 and 75 years old with renal cell carcinoma.

Concerning this clone: Other nucleotide sequences from this sample produce the same CDR3. This rearrangement joins TRBV11-3 to TRBJ1-1, with a tentative D call TRBD1 (5 bases). Trimming stripped 3 bases from V and 4 bases from J, with 9 bases between. The CDR3 length is 13 residues. Germline assignment: CDR1 SGHNT and CDR2 YENEEA. CDR3 nucleotides: TGTGCCAGCAGCTTCCAGGGAGGCACTGAAGCTTTCTTT. This codes for CASSFQGGTEAFF. Looking up the rest from reference TRBV11-3 and TRBJ1-1 gives the full variable domain: EAGVVQSPRYKIIEKKQPVAFWCNPISGHNTLYWYLQNLGQGPELLIRYENEEAVDDSQLPKDRFSAERLKGVDSTLKIQPAELGDSAVYLCASSFQGGTEAFFGQGTRLTVV.

The V and J genes are TRBV15 and TRBJ2-3; D unresolved. From germline, CDR1 is LNHNV and CDR2 YYDKDF (reference sequence). Trimming removed 1 base from V and 4 bases from J, with 3 bases in between. CDR3 length: 12 residues. CDR3 in amino acids: CATSRAADTQYF. Here the CDR3 DNA reads TGTGCCACCAGCAGAGCGGCAGATACGCAGTATTTT.

The chain is built from TRBV2 and TRBJ1-3; D not resolved. Trimming took 3 bases from V and 0 from J, leaving 18 bases between them. The CDR3 runs 18 residues. The V gene's germline CDR1 is SNHLY and CDR2 FYNNEI. The CDR3 spells CASSDWAGFISSGNTIYF. CDR3 in DNA: TGTGCCAGCAGTGATTGGGCCGGATTTATCAGCTCTGGAAACACCATATATTTT. Drawing the rest from reference TRBV2 and TRBJ1-3, the complete variable domain is EPEVTQTPSHQVTQMGQEVILRCVPISNHLYFYWYRQILGQKVEFLVSFYNNEISEKSEIFDDQFSVERPDGSNFTLKIRSTKLEDSAMYFCASSDWAGFISSGNTIYFGEGSWLTVV.

V is TRBV19 and J is TRBJ1-1; a possible D gene is TRBD1 (5 bases). This CDR3 contains 15 residues. Germline V gives CDR1 LNHDA, CDR2 SQIVND (reference sequence). V lost 5 bases, J lost 3 bases, and 16 bases lay in between. The chain's CDR3 is CASSAMTDLDTEAFF. The CDR3 coding sequence is TGTGCCAGTAGTGCCATGACAGATCTAGACACTGAAGCTTTCTTT.

This chain joins TRBV6-4 and TRBJ2-2; TRBD1 or TRBD2 may be the D gene (5 bases each). V was cut by 3 bases and J by 1 base, with 15 bases left in between. The length of the CDR3 is 17 residues. Looked up from germline, CDR1 is MRHNA and CDR2 is SNTAGT. DNA of the CDR3: TGTGCCAGCAGTGAATCAAACGAGGGGATGAACACCGGGGAGCTGTTTTTT. Its protein is CASSESNEGMNTGELFF.

This clone was observed a handful of times. The chain links TRBV30 to TRBJ1-3; 8 bases line up with TRBD1. The CDR3 is 14 residues long. The V and J ends lost 4 bases and 4 bases, in that order; junction bases with no gene match: 6. CDR1 and CDR2 (germline): GTSNPN, SVGIG (reference sequence). The CDR3 loop reads CAWTTTGVGNTIYF. CDR3 nucleotide sequence: TGTGCCTGGACTACGACAGGGGTCGGAAACACCATATATTTT. Together with reference TRBV30 and TRBJ1-3, the CDR3 gives the full variable domain: SQTIHQWPATLVQPVGSPLSLECTVEGTSNPNLYWYRQAAGRGLQLLFYSVGIGQISSEVPQNLSASRPQDRQFILSSKKLLLSDSGFYLCAWTTTGVGNTIYFGEGSWLTVV.

In this sample, this clone turned up once. The chain couples TRBV18 to TRBJ2-1; maybe TRBD2 (6 bases). Trimming cost V 3 bases and J 6 bases, with 18 bases left between them. The CDR3 contains 16 residues. CDR1 KGHSH and CDR2 LQKENI come from the germline V gene. This CDR3 is CASSPPGTSGFNEQFF. The CDR3 coding sequence is TGTGCCAGCTCACCCCCCGGGACCAGCGGGTTCAATGAGCAGTTCTTC.

This clone came up a few times. The rearrangement links TRBV5-1 to TRBJ1-4; D call uncertain. The V end lost 0 bases, the J end lost 7 bases, and 13 bases lay between the germline ends. CDR1 is SGHRS, CDR2 YFSETQ, per germline. The CDR3 runs 15 residues. The CDR3 spells CASSLVRAVFEKLFF. As DNA, the CDR3 is TGCGCCAGCAGCTTGGTGCGGGCCGTTTTTGAAAAACTGTTTTTT.

V is TRBV5-1 and J is TRBJ2-6; a weak D match, TRBD1 (6 bases). Germline lookup yields CDR1 SGHRS and CDR2 YFSETQ. Between the trimmed V and J ends, which lost 6 bases and 0 bases, there was a span of 10 bases. This CDR3 has 15 amino acids. This CDR3 reads CASTQGPSGANVLTF. CDR3 DNA sequence: TGCGCCAGCACGCAGGGGCCCTCTGGGGCCAACGTCCTGACTTTC.

V usage is TRBV6-5 and J usage is TRBJ2-7; D gene uncertain. The CDR3 totals 11 residues. From germline, CDR1 is MNHEY and CDR2 SVGAGI. V lost 8 bases, J lost 1 base, and 6 bases lay in between. CDR3: CASGSSYEQYF. In nucleotides, the CDR3 is TGTGCCAGCGGGTCTTCCTACGAGCAGTACTTC.

The V and J genes are TRBV5-1 and TRBJ2-7; 7 bases fit TRBD1. The junction had 2 bases not matched to a gene; V was cut back by 1 base and J by 7 bases. The CDR3 is 12 residues long. The V gene's germline CDR1 is SGHRS and CDR2 YFSETQ. CDR3 sequence: CASSLLQGEQYF. CDR3 nucleotide sequence: TGCGCCAGCAGCTTGTTACAGGGGGAGCAGTACTTC.

CDR3 in DNA: TGCGCCAGCAGCCCAGGCCCACAGGGTCGGGTTACAGATACGCAGTATTTT. Protein product: CASSPGPQGRVTDTQYF. The genes are TRBV5-1 and TRBJ2-3; D is perhaps TRBD1 (6 bases). CDR1 and CDR2 from the germline V gene are SGHRS and YFSETQ. The CDR3 sequence is 17 residues long. Trimming cost V 4 bases and J 3 bases, with 21 bases left between them.

J is TRBJ2-3 and V is TRBV7-9, with 14 bases fitting TRBD2. V shed 5 bases and J 5 bases; nucleotides not matched to a gene: 6. There are 16 residues in the CDR3. From germline, CDR1 is SEHNR and CDR2 FQNEAQ (reference sequence). CDR3 DNA: TGTGCCAGCAGCCCACCAGGACTAGCGGGGGGAGATACGCAGTATTTT. Translating it yields CASSPPGLAGGDTQYF.

The genes are TRBV14 and TRBJ2-5; 10 nucleotides match TRBD1. Germline V gene sequence: CDR1 SGHDN, CDR2 FVKESK. V gave up 3 bases and J gave up 4 bases; unmatched junction bases: 5. This CDR3 has 15 residues. CDR3: CASSQPGTGVETQYF. The DNA of the CDR3 is TGTGCCAGCAGCCAGCCCGGGACAGGGGTAGAGACCCAGTACTTC.

The gene calls are TRBV7-2 and TRBJ2-4; D is perhaps TRBD2 (5 bases). This CDR3 spans 19 amino acids. V was clipped by 7 bases and J by 0 bases, with 25 bases between them. Germline lookup yields CDR1 SGHTA and CDR2 FQGNSA. CDR3: CASKRHEGSGALAKNIQYF. The CDR3 DNA is TGTGCCAGCAAGCGGCATGAAGGGTCAGGAGCTTTAGCCAAAAACATTCAGTACTTC.

The gene calls are TRBV5-1 and TRBJ2-3; TRBD1 matches at 10 bases. V dropped 6 bases and J dropped 3; count of bases not matched to a gene: 7. CDR1 SGHRS and CDR2 YFSETQ come from the germline V gene. The CDR3 spans 15 residues. This CDR3 reads CASNRPGQGTDTQYF. For the CDR3, the DNA is TGCGCCAGCAACCGACCGGGACAGGGGACAGATACGCAGTATTTT.

This sequence joins TRBV7-3 and TRBJ2-5; a weak D match, TRBD2 (6 bases). Germline V CDR1 and CDR2: SGHTA, FQGTGA. Trimming removed 5 bases from V and 5 bases from J, with 18 bases in between. CDR3 length: 15 residues. The CDR3 sequence: CASSSGSGAGETQYF. The DNA of the CDR3 is TGTGCCAGCAGCAGTGGATCGGGAGCCGGGGAGACCCAGTACTTC.

This chain uses TRBV6-6 with TRBJ1-2; 7 bases are shared with TRBD1. The V and J ends lost 5 bases and 0 bases, in that order; junction bases with no gene match: 3. The CDR3 is 14 residues long. Looked up from germline, CDR1 is MNHNY and CDR2 is SVGAGI (reference sequence). CDR3 DNA sequence: TGTGCCAGCAGTACGGACAGGACTAACTATGGCTACACCTTC. Its translation: CASSTDRTNYGYTF.

The rearrangement joins TRBV6-5 to TRBJ2-5, with 7 bases that match TRBD2. CDR3 size: 10 residues. Germline V gene data show CDR1 as MNHEY and CDR2 as SVGAGI. The J segment lost 7 bases and the V segment lost 8 bases, leaving 1 base of the junction unmatched. CDR3 nucleotide sequence: TGTGCCAGCGGGAGGGGGACCCAGTACTTC. This codes for CASGRGTQYF.

This rearrangement joins TRBV6-6 to TRBJ2-5; D is possibly TRBD2 (6 bases). With the DNA end fitting TRBJ2-7 better, the J assignment may be wrong. CDR1 and CDR2 from the germline V gene are MNHNY and SVGAGI (reference sequence). This CDR3 region has 15 residues. For the CDR3, the DNA is TGTGCCAGCAGTTATGCGGGGAAGAACTCCTACGAGCAGTACTTC. Translated, it gives CASSYAGKNSYEQYF.

The rearrangement links TRBV7-2 to TRBJ1-3, with no clear D. The V end was cut by 5 bases, the J end by 0 bases, with 20 bases between. The CDR3 spans 18 residues. Germline V gene data show CDR1 as SGHTA and CDR2 as FQGNSA. The DNA for the CDR3 is TGTGCCAGCAGCCCTAACCCCACAAGTACTAGCTCTGGAAACACCATATATTTT. It is translated as CASSPNPTSTSSGNTIYF.

In its sample, this clone was seen once. The V and J genes are TRBV19 and TRBJ1-1, with 10 bases that match TRBD1. Unmatched junction bases numbered 15, after V lost 5 bases and J lost 3 bases. This CDR3 has 18 residues. In germline, CDR1 is LNHDA, CDR2 SQIVND (reference sequence). CDR3 in amino acids: CASSSTRQGARWDTEAFF. In DNA form, the CDR3 reads TGTGCCAGTAGTTCTACAAGACAGGGGGCACGGTGGGACACTGAAGCTTTCTTT.

This chain uses TRBV30 with TRBJ2-7; D is possibly TRBD2 (5 bases). V dropped 0 bases and J dropped 6 bases, with 9 bases sitting between them. Germline V gene sequence: CDR1 GTSNPN, CDR2 SVGIG (reference sequence). The CDR3 is 12 amino acids. Here the CDR3 reads CAWSVHGSEQYF. The CDR3 DNA sequence: TGTGCCTGGAGTGTACATGGGAGCGAGCAGTACTTC.

The chain carries TRBV6-5 and TRBJ1-2; possible D gene TRBD1, 5 bases. Germline CDR1 MNHEY, CDR2 SVGAGI. Trimming took 0 bases from V and 5 from J, leaving 7 bases between them. This CDR3 is 13 amino acids long. CDR3 sequence (DNA): TGTGCCAGCAGTTACTCCGGGGGTTATGGCTACACCTTC. This encodes CASSYSGGYGYTF.

This clone was seen a handful of times. The chain couples TRBV19 to TRBJ1-1; 9 bases match TRBD1. The CDR3 is made up of 13 amino acids. V dropped 10 bases and J dropped 6; count of bases not matched to a gene: 9. Germline V gene lookup returns CDR1 LNHDA and CDR2 SQIVND (reference sequence). This CDR3 is CATGTGRDAEAFF. CDR3 sequence (DNA): TGTGCCACCGGGACAGGGAGGGACGCTGAAGCTTTCTTT.

This clone was recorded once. The gene calls are TRBV13 and TRBJ1-1, with a tentative D call TRBD1 (5 bases). CDR3 size: 19 residues. Trimming shortened V by 2 bases and J by 5 bases, and 27 bases separated the two germline ends. Looked up from germline, CDR1 is PRHDT and CDR2 is FYEKMQ (reference sequence). The DNA for the CDR3 is TGTGCCAGCAGCTTAAAGTGGTCGGGCTGGGGACCGCCGGGGACTGAAGCTTTCTTT. This codes for CASSLKWSGWGPPGTEAFF.